The clone carrying this TCR beta chain was counted a single time. Germline CDR1 reads MNHEY; CDR2 reads SMNVEV (reference sequence). This CDR3 is 16 amino acids long. The J segment lost 1 base and the V segment lost 5 bases, leaving 10 bases of the junction unmatched. The sample belongs to a study of blood T cell repertoires in COVID-19. Study as a whole: The United States, Italy and Spain were the sources of the acute and convalescent COVID-19 samples.

This table comes from immunoSEQ multiplex PCR, and its TCRdb copy is limited to in-frame clones, with some not included. The sample includes around 200,000 clones, around 83% of them seen just once. The sequencing input was peripheral blood. The rearrangement links TRBV27 to TRBJ1-2, with 7 bases aligning to TRBD1. This TCR was sampled from a man aged 35 to 55 with active or convalescent COVID-19. The CDR3 DNA is TGTGCCAGCAGTCTTCAGGGGGGACGGAATAACTATGGCTACACCTTC. As protein: CASSLQGGRNNYGYTF.